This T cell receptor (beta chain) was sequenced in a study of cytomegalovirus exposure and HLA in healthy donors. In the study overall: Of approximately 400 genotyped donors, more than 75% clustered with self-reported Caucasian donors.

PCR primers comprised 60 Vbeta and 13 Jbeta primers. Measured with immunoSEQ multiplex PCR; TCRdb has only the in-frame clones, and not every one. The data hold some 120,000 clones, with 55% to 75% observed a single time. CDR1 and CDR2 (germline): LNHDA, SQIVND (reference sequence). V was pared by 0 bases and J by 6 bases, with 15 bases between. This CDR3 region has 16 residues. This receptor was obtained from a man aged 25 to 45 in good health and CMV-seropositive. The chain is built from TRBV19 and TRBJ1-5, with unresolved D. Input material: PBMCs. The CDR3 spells CASSIDREGLGQPQHF. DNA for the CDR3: TGTGCCAGTAGTATAGATCGGGAGGGTTTAGGTCAGCCCCAGCATTTT.